This T cell receptor beta chain originates from a study of blood T cell repertoires in COVID-19. About the study: PBMCs, B-cell-depleted T cells, or T cells provided the cDNA or gDNA that made up the material.

J was trimmed by 7 bases and V by 1 base; bases with no gene match: 6. Looked up from germline, CDR1 is SEHNR and CDR2 is FQNEAQ (reference sequence). CDR3 size: 14 residues. As handled by the study authors: Amplification of reference gene primers provided the estimated nucleated cell counts. TCRdb's table, derived via immunoSEQ multiplex PCR, lists solely in-frame clones and lacks some. V and J calls and clone size are copied from that table; D and trimming were computed from the DNA. This sample has about 160,000 clones, with roughly 84% found just once. This TCR derives from a man in his 60s who had recovered from COVID-19. Material for sequencing was peripheral blood. This rearrangement joins TRBV7-9 to TRBJ1-2; 7 nucleotides align to TRBD1. CDR3 residues: CASSLGRTGGGYTF. CDR3 nucleotide sequence: TGTGCCAGCAGCTTAGGCAGGACAGGCGGTGGCTACACCTTC.